This T cell receptor (beta chain) is from a study of shared clonotypes between healthy human individuals. TCRdb's table, derived via immunoSEQ multiplex PCR, lists solely in-frame clones and lacks some. The profile shows about 680,000 clones, approximately 79% of them singletons. The healthy adult donors were HIV-negative and reported no recent acute infections or vaccinations. The CDR3 sequence is 12 residues long. V gave up 6 bases and J gave up 3 bases, with 6 bases separating them. Germline assignment: CDR1 MNHNS and CDR2 SASEGT. This TCR came from a woman aged 25 to 39 in good health. The source material was memory CD4+ T cells sorted from blood. Subset noted: CD45RA-negative fraction. The J gene is TRBJ1-5, the V gene TRBV6-1; D is ambiguous. CDR3 amino acids: CASRKNNQPQHF. DNA of the CDR3: TGTGCCAGCAGGAAGAACAATCAGCCCCAGCATTTT.